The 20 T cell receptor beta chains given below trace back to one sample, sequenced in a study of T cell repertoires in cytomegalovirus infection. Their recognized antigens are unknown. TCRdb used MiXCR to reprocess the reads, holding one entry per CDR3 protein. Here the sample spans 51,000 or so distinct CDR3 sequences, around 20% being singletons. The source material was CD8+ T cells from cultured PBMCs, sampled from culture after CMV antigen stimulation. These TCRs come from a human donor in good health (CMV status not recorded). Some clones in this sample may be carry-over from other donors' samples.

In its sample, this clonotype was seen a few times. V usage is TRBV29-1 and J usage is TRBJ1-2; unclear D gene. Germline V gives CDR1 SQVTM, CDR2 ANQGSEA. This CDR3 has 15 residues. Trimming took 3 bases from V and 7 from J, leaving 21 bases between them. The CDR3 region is CSVDEKGARSSGYTF. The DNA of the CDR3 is TGCAGCGTTGACGAGAAGGGAGCCCGTTCTTCTGGCTACACCTTC.

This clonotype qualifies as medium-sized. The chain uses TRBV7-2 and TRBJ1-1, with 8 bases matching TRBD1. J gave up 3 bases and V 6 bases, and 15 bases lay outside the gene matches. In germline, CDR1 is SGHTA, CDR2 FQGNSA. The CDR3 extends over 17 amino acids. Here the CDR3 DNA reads TGTGCCAGCAGACGCAGACAGGGGCGGCATCAGGACACTGAAGCTTTCTTT. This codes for CASRRRQGRHQDTEAFF.

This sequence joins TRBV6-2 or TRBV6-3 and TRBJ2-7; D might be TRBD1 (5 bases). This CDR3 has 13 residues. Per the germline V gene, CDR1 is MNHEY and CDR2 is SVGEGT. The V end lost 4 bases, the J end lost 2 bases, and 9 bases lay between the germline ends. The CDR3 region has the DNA TGTGCCAGCAGTTCCCGACAGACCTACGAGCAGTACTTC. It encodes CASSSRQTYEQYF.

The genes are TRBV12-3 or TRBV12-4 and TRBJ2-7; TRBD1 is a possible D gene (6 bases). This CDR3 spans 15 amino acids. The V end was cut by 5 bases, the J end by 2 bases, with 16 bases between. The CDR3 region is CASSPRGGGTYEQYF. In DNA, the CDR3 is TGTGCCAGCAGTCCCAGGGGTGGGGGTACCTACGAGCAGTACTTC.

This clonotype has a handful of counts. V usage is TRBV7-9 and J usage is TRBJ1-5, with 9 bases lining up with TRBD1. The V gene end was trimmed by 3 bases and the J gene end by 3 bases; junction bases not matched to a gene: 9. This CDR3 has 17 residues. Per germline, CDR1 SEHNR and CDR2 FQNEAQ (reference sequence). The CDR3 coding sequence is TGTGCCAGCAGCTTGCTCCCGGGACAGGGTCCCAATCAGCCCCAGCATTTT. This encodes CASSLLPGQGPNQPQHF.

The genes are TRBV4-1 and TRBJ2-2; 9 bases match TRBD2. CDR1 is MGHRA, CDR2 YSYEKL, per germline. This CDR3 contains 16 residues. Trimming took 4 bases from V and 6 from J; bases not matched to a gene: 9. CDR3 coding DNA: TGCGCCAGCAGCCCCCAGGGCGGGGGGGCCGCCGGGGAGCTGTTTTTT. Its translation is CASSPQGGGAAGELFF.

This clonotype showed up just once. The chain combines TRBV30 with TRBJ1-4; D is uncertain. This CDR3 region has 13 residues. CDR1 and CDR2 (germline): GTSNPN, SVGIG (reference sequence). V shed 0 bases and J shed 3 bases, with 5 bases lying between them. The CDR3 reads CAWSVLSNEKLFF. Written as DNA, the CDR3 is TGTGCCTGGAGTGTACTCTCTAATGAAAAACTGTTTTTT.

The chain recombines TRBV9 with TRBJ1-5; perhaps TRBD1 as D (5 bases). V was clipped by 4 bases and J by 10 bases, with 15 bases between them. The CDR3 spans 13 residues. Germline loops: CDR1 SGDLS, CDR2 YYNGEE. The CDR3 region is CASSLGTLDPQHF. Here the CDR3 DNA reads TGTGCCAGCAGCCTAGGGACCCTGGATCCCCAGCATTTT.

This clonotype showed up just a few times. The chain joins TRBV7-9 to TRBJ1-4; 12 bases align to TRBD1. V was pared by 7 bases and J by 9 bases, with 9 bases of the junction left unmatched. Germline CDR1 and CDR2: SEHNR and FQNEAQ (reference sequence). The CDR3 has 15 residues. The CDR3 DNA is TGTGCCAGCACCGACAGCGGGACAGGGGGCAAAAAACTGTTTTTT. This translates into CASTDSGTGGKKLFF.

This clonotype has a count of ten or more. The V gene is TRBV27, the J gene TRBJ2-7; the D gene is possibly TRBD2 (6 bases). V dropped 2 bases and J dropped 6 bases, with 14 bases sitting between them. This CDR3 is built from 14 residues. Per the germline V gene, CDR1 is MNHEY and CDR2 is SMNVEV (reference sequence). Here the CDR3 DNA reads TGTGCCAGCAGTTTACCGGGACTCTTCACCGAGCAGTACTTC. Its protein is CASSLPGLFTEQYF.

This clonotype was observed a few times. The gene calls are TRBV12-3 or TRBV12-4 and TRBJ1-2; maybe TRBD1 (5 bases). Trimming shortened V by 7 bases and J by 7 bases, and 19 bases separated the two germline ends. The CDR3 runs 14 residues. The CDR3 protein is CASTPQDMSVGYTF. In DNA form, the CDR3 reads TGTGCCAGCACCCCGCAGGACATGAGTGTTGGCTACACCTTC.

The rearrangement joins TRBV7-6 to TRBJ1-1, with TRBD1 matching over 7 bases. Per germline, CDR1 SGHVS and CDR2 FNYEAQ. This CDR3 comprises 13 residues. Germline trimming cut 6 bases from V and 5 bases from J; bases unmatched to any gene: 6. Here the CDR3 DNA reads TGTGCCAGCAGTACCGGGACAGTGACTGAAGCTTTCTTT. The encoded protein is CASSTGTVTEAFF.

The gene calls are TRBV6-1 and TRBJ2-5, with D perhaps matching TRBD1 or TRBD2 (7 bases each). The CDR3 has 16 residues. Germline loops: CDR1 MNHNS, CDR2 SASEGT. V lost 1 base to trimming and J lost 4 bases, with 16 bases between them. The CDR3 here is CASSEDGGGGSETQYF. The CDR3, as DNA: TGTGCCAGCAGTGAAGACGGGGGAGGGGGCTCAGAGACCCAGTACTTC.

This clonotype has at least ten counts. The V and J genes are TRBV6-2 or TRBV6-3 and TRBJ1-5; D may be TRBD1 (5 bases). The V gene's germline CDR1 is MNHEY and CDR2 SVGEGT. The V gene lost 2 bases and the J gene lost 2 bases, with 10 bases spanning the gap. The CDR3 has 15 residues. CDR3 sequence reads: CASSYPAGGNQPQHF. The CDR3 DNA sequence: TGTGCCAGCAGTTACCCAGCGGGGGGCAATCAGCCCCAGCATTTT.

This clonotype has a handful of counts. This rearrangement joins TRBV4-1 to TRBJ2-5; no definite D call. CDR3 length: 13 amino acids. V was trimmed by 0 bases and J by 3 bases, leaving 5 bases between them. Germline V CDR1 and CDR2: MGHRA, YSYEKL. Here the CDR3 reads CASSQDWEETQYF. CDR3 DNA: TGCGCCAGCAGCCAAGATTGGGAAGAGACCCAGTACTTC.

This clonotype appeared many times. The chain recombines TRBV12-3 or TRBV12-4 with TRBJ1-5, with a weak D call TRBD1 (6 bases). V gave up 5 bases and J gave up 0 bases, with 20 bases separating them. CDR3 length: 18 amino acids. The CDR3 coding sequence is TGTGCCAGCAGTCCGGAGACAGGCCGTCACCCTAGCAATCAGCCCCAGCATTTT. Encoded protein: CASSPETGRHPSNQPQHF.

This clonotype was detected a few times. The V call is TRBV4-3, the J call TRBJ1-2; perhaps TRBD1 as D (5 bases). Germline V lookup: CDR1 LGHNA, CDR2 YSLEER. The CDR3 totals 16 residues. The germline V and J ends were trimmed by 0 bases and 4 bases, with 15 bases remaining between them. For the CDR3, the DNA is TGCGCCAGCAGCCAAGATCGTAATTGGGGGGGCTATGGCTACACCTTC. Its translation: CASSQDRNWGGYGYTF.

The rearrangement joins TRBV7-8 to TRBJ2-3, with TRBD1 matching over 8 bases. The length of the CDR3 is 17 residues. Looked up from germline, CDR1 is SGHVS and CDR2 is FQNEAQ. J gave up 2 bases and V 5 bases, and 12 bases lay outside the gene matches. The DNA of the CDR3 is TGTGCCAGCAGCCCCAGGCCACAGGGGGGTACCACAGATACGCAGTATTTT. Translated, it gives CASSPRPQGGTTDTQYF.

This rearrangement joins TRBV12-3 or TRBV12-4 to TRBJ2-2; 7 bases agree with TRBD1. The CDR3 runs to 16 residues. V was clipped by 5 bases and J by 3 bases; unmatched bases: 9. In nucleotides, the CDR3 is TGTGCCAGCAGTATAAACAGGGGAGTCCACACCGGGGAGCTGTTTTTT. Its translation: CASSINRGVHTGELFF.

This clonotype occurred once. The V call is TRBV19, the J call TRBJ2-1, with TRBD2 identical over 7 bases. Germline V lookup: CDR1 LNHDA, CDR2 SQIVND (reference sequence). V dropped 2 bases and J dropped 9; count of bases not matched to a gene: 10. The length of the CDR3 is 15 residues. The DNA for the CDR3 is TGTGCCAGTAGTATATCGCTAGCGGTCTACGGTGAGCAGTTCTTC. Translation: CASSISLAVYGEQFF.